This T cell receptor beta chain was found in a study of regulatory T cells in long-lasting Graves disease. On the study more broadly: Persistence in Graves' disease required over 5 years of antithyroid drugs plus positive TSH receptor antibodies. Whole-study findings and limits: Persistent disease favored TRBV28, TRBJ1-2 and TRBJ2-5.

This clonotype was seen a few times. Its antigen is not identified. Germline CDR1 SEHNR, CDR2 FQNEAQ (reference sequence). V was clipped by 5 bases and J by 1 base, with 18 bases between them. This CDR3 region has 16 residues. Arm-PCR of CDR3 regions and iRepertoire HTBI primers were the basis on which TCR beta libraries were built. TCRdb ran MiXCR on the multiplex PCR reads and lists one entry per CDR3 protein. The sample contains some 430,000 distinct CDR3 sequences, under 25% of which appear only once. Time point of the sample: persistent/refractory GD, antithyroid drugs over 5 years with positive TRAb. PBMCs were the source of the RNA used for TCR sequencing. In Xi'an, China, an endocrinology department was the source of patients. EDTA tubes received nine milliliters of drawn peripheral blood.

The origin of this receptor is a female donor with Graves disease. Specimen: peripheral blood mononuclear cells (PBMCs), collected when the disease was refractory, from a patient treated with antithyroid drugs. The J gene is TRBJ2-7, the V gene TRBV7-9; a possible D gene is TRBD1 (7 bases). As DNA, the CDR3 is TGTGCCAGCAGCCCATCTGAGACAGGGACTTCCTACGAGCAGTACTTC. It yields the protein CASSPSETGTSYEQYF. The full variable domain, completed using reference TRBV7-9 and TRBJ2-7, is DTGVSQNPRHKITKRGQNVTFRCDPISEHNRLYWYRQTLGQGPEFLTYFQNEAQLEKSRLLSDRFSAERPKGSFSTLEIQRTEQGDSAMYLCASSPSETGTSYEQYFGPGTRLTVT.